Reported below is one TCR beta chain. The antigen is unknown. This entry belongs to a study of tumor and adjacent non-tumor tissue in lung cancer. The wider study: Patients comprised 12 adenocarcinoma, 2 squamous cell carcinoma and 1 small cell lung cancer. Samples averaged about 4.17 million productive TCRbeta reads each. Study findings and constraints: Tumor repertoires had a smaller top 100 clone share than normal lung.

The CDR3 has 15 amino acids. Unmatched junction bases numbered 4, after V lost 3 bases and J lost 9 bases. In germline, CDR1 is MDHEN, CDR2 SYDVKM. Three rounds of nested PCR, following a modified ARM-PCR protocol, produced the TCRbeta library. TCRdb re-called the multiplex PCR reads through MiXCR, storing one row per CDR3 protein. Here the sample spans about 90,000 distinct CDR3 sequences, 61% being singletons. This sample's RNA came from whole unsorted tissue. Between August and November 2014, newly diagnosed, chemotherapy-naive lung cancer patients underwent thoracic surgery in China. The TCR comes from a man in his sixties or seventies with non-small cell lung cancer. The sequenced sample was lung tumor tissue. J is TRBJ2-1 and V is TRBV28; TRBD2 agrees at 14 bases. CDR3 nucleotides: TGTGCCAGCAGTTTGACTAGCGGGGGGGCCATTGAGCAGTTCTTC. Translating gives CASSLTSGGAIEQFF.